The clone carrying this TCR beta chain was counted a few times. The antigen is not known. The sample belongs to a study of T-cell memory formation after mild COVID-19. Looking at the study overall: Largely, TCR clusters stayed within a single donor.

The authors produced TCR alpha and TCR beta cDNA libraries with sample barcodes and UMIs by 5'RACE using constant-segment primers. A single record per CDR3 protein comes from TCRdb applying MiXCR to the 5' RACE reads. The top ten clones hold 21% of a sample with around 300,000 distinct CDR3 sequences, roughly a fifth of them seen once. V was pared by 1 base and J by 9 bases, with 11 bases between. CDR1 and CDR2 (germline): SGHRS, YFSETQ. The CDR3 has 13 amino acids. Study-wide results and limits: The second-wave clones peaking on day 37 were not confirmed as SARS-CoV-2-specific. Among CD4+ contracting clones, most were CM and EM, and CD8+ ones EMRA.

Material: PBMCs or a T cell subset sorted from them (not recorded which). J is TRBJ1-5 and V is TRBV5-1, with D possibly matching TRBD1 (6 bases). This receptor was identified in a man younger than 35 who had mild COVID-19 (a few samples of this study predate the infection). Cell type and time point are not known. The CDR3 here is CASSLTGRWPQHF. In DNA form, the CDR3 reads TGCGCCAGCAGCTTGACAGGGCGATGGCCCCAGCATTTT.